These T cell receptor beta chains were read from a single sample in a study of OX40 agonist ivuxolimab in advanced cancers. Sequencing used immunoSEQ multiplex PCR; TCRdb keeps in-frame clones, though not all of them. The sample lists tens of thousands of clones; approximately 84% were seen once. Material: CD4+ or CD8+ T cells sorted from blood, obtained in a trial of the OX40 agonist ivuxolimab. All receptors derive from an adult with an advanced solid tumor such as melanoma, head and neck, liver or kidney cancer. The CDR3 runs from the conserved cysteine through the conserved F or W.

j_call v_call cdr3_aa
TRBJ1-4 TRBV10-3 CAISEDRGVEKLFF
TRBJ2-7 TRBV7-2 CASSFGLAGVGAYEQYF
TRBJ1-4 TRBV28 CASSLRGPNEKLFF
TRBJ2-3 TRBV9 CASSVEEGSTDTQYF
TRBJ2-1 TRBV6-1 CASSLTRGEYNEQFF
TRBJ2-1 TRBV9 CASSVDLAEYNEQFF
TRBJ2-3 TRBV16 CASSYTTGTDTQYF
TRBJ2-7 TRBV28 CASTTGLGSYEQYF
TRBJ2-2 TRBV9 CASMHYGTGELFF
TRBJ2-7 TRBV19 CASRSGYEQYF
TRBJ2-7 TRBV15 CATGTGTGTYEQYF
TRBJ2-1 TRBV28 CAHARRTYNEQFF
TRBJ2-7 TRBV11-2 CATHGGYEQYF
TRBJ1-1 TRBV29-1 CSVEEDRNTEAFF
TRBJ1-3 TRBV7-9 CASSHPTGTGNTIYF
TRBJ1-1 TRBV29-1 CSVEQGVTEAFF
TRBJ2-1 TRBV30 CAWSVYQGTYNEQFF
TRBJ2-2 TRBV11-2 CASTLGGLAGYTGELFF
TRBJ1-3 TRBV4-2 CASSQRTGGPSGNTIYF
TRBJ2-1 TRBV10-1 CASSELGLANDNYNEQFF
TRBJ2-7 TRBV30 CAWSPGYEQYF
TRBJ2-7 TRBV15 CATSREAGTYEQYF
TRBJ1-1 TRBV6-1 CASGPDTEAFF
TRBJ2-7 TRBV11-2 CASSPGQGSYEQYF
TRBJ2-5 TRBV5-1 CASSLEEGPLAVSRETQYF
TRBJ2-7 TRBV9 CASSVDSGSSYEQYF
TRBJ2-6 TRBV7-4 CASSGPYSQSRANVLTF
TRBJ2-7 TRBV6-6 CASSAMGTGLYEQYF
TRBJ1-1 TRBV27 CASSFTGDLTEAFF
TRBJ1-2 TRBV5-5 CASSLVVGFRSNYGYTF